What follows is one T cell receptor (beta chain) and its context. The data originate from a study of T cell responses to AZD1222 COVID-19 vaccine. Overall study context: Pooled in the analysis were second doses at about 4 or about 12 weeks.

Repertoires were generated with immunoSEQ multiplex PCR, while TCRdb's copy carries only in-frame clones and drops some. The top ten hold roughly 4% of the sample, which has some 95,000 clones, less than 90% seen once. Germline assignment: CDR1 MNHEY and CDR2 SVGAGI. Trimming pared 7 bases from V and 1 base from J, leaving 13 bases between. The CDR3 consists of 14 residues. V gene TRBV6-5 combines with J gene TRBJ1-2; D might be TRBD1 (6 bases). The source material was peripheral blood, sampled on day 0 of AZD1222 vaccination. This receptor was identified in an adult in good health. CDR3 amino acids: CASIRGGSNYGYTF. CDR3 sequence (DNA): TGTGCCAGCATCAGAGGGGGAAGTAACTATGGCTACACCTTC.